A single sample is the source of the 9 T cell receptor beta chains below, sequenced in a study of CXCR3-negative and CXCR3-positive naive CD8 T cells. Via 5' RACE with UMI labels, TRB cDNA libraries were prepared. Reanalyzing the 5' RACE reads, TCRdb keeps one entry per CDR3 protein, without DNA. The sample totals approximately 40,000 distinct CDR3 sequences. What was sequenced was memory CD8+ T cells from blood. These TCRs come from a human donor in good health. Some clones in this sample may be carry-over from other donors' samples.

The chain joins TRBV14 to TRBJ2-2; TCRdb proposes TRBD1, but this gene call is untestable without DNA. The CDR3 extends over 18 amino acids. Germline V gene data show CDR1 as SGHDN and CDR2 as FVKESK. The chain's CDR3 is CASSQDHFSAGETGELFF. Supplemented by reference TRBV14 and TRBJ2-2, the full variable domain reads EAGVTQFPSHSVIEKGQTVTLRCDPISGHDNLYWYRRVMGKEIKFLLHFVKESKQDESGMPNNRFLAERTGGTYSTLKVQPAELEDSGVYFCASSQDHFSAGETGELFFGEGSRLTVL.

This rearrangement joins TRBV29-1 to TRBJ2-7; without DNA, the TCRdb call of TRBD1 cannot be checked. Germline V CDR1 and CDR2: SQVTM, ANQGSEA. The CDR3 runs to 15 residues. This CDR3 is CSVPSASGQMGEQYF.

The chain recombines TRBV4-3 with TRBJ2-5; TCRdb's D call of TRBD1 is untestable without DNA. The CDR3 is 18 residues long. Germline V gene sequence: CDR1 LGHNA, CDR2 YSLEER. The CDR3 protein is CASSQDLKQGILQETQYF.

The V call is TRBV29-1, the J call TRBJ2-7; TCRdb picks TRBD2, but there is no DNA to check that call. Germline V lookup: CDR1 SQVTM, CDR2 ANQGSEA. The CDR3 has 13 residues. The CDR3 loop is CSVELGSENEQYF.

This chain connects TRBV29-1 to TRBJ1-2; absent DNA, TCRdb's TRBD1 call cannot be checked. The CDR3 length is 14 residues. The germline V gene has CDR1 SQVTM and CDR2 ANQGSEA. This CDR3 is CSVDGTERDYGYTF.

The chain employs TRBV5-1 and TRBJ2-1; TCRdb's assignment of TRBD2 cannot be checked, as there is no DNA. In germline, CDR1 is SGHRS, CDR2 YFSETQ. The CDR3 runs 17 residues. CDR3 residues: CASSSNRAGGDPYEQFF.

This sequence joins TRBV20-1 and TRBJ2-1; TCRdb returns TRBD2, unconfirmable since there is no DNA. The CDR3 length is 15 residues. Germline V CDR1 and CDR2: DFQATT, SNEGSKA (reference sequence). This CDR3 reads CSARDVAGGDNEQFF.

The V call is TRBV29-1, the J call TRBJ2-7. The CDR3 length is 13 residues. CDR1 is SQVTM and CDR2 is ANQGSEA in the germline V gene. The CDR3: CSVVYDRSYEQYF.

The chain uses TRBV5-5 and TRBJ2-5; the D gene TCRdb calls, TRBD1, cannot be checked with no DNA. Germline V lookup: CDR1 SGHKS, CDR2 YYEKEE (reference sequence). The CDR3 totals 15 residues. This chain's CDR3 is CASLILGGATETQYF.